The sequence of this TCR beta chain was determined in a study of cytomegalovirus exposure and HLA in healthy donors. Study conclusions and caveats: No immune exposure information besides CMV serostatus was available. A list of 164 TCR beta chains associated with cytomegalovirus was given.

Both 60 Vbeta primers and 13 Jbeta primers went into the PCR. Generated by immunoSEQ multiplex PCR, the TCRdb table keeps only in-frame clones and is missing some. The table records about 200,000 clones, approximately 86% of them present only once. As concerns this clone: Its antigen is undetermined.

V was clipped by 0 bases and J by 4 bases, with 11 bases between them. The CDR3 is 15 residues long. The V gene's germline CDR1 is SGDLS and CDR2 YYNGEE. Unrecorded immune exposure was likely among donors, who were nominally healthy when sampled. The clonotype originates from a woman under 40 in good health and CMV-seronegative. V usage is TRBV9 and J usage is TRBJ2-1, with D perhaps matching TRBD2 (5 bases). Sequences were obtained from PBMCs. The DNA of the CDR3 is TGTGCCAGCAGCGTAGGGGCGGGTCCTTACAATGAGCAGTTCTTC. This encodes CASSVGAGPYNEQFF.